This T cell receptor (beta chain) was found in a study of beta chain features in type 1 diabetes. Study-wide points: Patients with Type 1 diabetes showed moderately but significantly shorter TCRB CDR3s in all four CD4+ subsets. A pattern of fewer insertions and more deletions at VDJ junctions was seen in type 1 diabetes patients.

Expressed TCRB transcripts were sequenced after all isolated RNA was converted to cDNA. This table comes from immunoSEQ multiplex PCR, and its TCRdb copy is limited to in-frame clones, with some not included. The table has over 300,000 clones, approximately 10% seen once. Trimming removed 1 base at V and 1 base at J, with 6 bases between. CDR1 is SEHNR and CDR2 is FQNEAQ in the germline V gene (reference sequence). The CDR3 loop spans 14 amino acids. Sorting produced populations that all topped 98% purity. At least ten counts were recorded for this clone. The target antigen is unknown. This same CDR3 is encoded by further DNA sequences in the sample.

The TCR comes from a young man with type 1 diabetes. Sequencing was done on a sample of central memory CD4+ T cells from blood. The V call is TRBV7-9, the J call TRBJ2-3; D gene ambiguous. CDR3 amino acids: CASSLDGGTDTQYF. CDR3 DNA: TGTGCCAGCAGCTTAGACGGAGGCACAGATACGCAGTATTTT.